This T cell receptor (beta chain) was identified during a study of T cells after somatic rescue of genetic block. Profiled with immunoSEQ multiplex PCR; TCRdb holds only in-frame clones, not every one. Of tens of thousands of clones in the sample, about 87% were seen once. The CDR3 is made up of 14 amino acids. V was pared by 7 bases and J by 3 bases, with 8 bases of the junction left unmatched. Germline V CDR1 and CDR2: MDHEN, SYDVKM. The sequenced sample was peripheral blood mononuclear cells (PBMCs). The chain employs TRBV28 and TRBJ2-7; 8 bases are a match to TRBD2. This TCR was recovered from a woman aged 18 to 35. The CDR3 is CASTTGLENYEQYF. For the CDR3, the DNA is TGTGCCAGCACTACGGGACTAGAGAACTACGAGCAGTACTTC.